This T cell receptor (beta chain) is drawn from a study of regulatory T cells in long-lasting Graves disease. Study background: To qualify as persistent, Graves' disease required over 5 years of antithyroid drugs with positive TSH receptor antibodies.

Concerning this clonotype: Antigen unknown.

CDR3 size: 14 residues. The V and J ends lost 4 bases and 4 bases respectively, with 11 bases between them. The germline V gene has CDR1 MNHNS and CDR2 SASEGT. Stated time point: persistent/refractory GD, antithyroid drugs over 5 years with positive TRAb. PBMCs provided the RNA from which the TCR library was made. Study conclusions and caveats: Persistent disease was associated with favored TRBV28 usage and with favored use of TRBJ1-2 and TRBJ2-5. The number of shared public clonotypes was higher in persistent patients (approximately 3,000) than new patients (over 900). TCR diversity was lower in persistent than newly diagnosed Graves' disease.

Arm-PCR with iRepertoire HTBI primers amplified the CDR3 regions for these TCR beta libraries. In TCRdb, the multiplex PCR reads were re-called with MiXCR into one record per CDR3 protein. Of 600,000 to 850,000 distinct CDR3 sequences in the sample, about 32% were seen once. The origin of this receptor is a female donor with Graves disease. The sample consisted of peripheral blood mononuclear cells (PBMCs), taken when the disease was refractory, from a patient treated with antithyroid drugs. This rearrangement joins TRBV6-1 to TRBJ1-5; D gene unclear. As DNA, the CDR3 is TGTGCCAGCAGTGGGCCGTCCGCGAATCAGCCCCAGCATTTT. This translates into CASSGPSANQPQHF.